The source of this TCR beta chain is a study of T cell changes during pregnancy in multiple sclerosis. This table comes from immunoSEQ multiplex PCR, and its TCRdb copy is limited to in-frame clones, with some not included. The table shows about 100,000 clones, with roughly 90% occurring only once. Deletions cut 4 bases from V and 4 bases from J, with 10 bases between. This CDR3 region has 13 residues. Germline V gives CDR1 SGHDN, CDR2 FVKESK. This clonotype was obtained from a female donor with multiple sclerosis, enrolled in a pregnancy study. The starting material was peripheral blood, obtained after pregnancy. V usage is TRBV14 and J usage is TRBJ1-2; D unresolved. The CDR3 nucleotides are TGTGCCAGCAGCCCGTTTGACTCCTATGGCTACACCTTC. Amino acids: CASSPFDSYGYTF. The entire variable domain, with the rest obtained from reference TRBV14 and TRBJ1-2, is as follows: EAGVTQFPSHSVIEKGQTVTLRCDPISGHDNLYWYRRVMGKEIKFLLHFVKESKQDESGMPNNRFLAERTGGTYSTLKVQPAELEDSGVYFCASSPFDSYGYTFGSGTRLTVV.